Below, 14 T cell receptor beta chains from the same sample are listed, as sequenced in a study of blood T cell repertoires in COVID-19. TCRdb keeps only in-frame clones here, not all; method: immunoSEQ multiplex PCR. The sample has 200,000 to 250,000 clones, roughly four fifths seen once. The sample consisted of peripheral blood. Receptor source: a woman between 70 and 85 years old with COVID-19, enrolled during active disease.

This clone turned up a few times. The genes are TRBV7-2 and TRBJ2-2; 12 positions agree with TRBD1. The ends lost 4 bases at V and 4 bases at J; junction bases unmatched: 10. Per germline, CDR1 SGHTA and CDR2 FQGNSA. This CDR3 contains 18 residues. The CDR3 DNA reads as TGTGCCAGCAGCTCATCCCCCGGGACAGGGGGCGTCACCGGGGAGCTGTTTTTT. It codes for CASSSSPGTGGVTGELFF.

V and J are TRBV13 and TRBJ1-6; 7 nucleotides agree with TRBD1. J was trimmed by 6 bases and V by 4 bases; bases with no gene match: 9. Germline V gene data show CDR1 as PRHDT and CDR2 as FYEKMQ (reference sequence). The CDR3 contains 16 residues. In nucleotides, the CDR3 is TGTGCCAGCAGCTCAAAGGGACAGACACTTAATTCACCCCTCCACTTT. Translating it yields CASSSKGQTLNSPLHF.

The CDR3 DNA follows: TGTGCCAGCAGCGTAGACGGTATGGCTAGCGGGAGGCCCTCTAGCTCTGGGGCCAACGTCCTGACTTTC. It is translated as CASSVDGMASGRPSSSGANVLTF. The chain uses TRBV9 and TRBJ2-6; 11 bases map to TRBD2. The CDR3 spans 23 residues. V lost 0 bases and J lost 0; bases outside the gene matches: 17. Germline V gives CDR1 SGDLS, CDR2 YYNGEE. The full variable domain, its missing parts supplied by reference TRBV9 and TRBJ2-6, is DSGVTQTPKHLITATGQRVTLRCSPRSGDLSVYWYQQSLDQGLQFLIQYYNGEERAKGNILERFSAQQFPDLHSELNLSSLELGDSALYFCASSVDGMASGRPSSSGANVLTFGAGSRLTVL.

This chain connects TRBV2 to TRBJ1-5, with D perhaps matching TRBD1 (5 bases). The CDR3 runs to 14 residues. The V end lost 4 bases, the J end lost 5 bases, and 12 bases lay between the germline ends. In germline, CDR1 is SNHLY, CDR2 FYNNEI. The CDR3 here is CASSGQILYQPQHF. CDR3 nucleotides: TGTGCCAGCAGTGGACAGATTTTATATCAGCCCCAGCATTTT.

The CDR3 loop is CASSRGTGGDQPQHF. Written as DNA, the CDR3 is TGCGCCAGCAGTCGAGGGACAGGGGGCGATCAGCCCCAGCATTTT. The chain links TRBV5-1 to TRBJ1-5; TRBD1 matches at 12 bases. Germline CDR1 reads SGHRS; CDR2 reads YFSETQ. V gave up 5 bases and J gave up 5 bases; unmatched junction bases: 5. The CDR3 length is 15 residues.

This chain joins TRBV5-4 and TRBJ2-5; no firm D call. The germline V and J ends were trimmed by 4 bases and 2 bases, with 12 bases remaining between them. The CDR3 sequence is 14 residues long. Germline CDR1 and CDR2: SGHNT and YYREEE (reference sequence). The CDR3 is CASSLSREQETQYF. The DNA for the CDR3 is TGTGCCAGCAGCCTCTCACGAGAGCAAGAGACCCAGTACTTC.

The rearrangement uses TRBV6-2 or TRBV6-3 and TRBJ2-5, with D hard to call. The germline gives CDR1 MNHEY, CDR2 SVGEGT. This CDR3 has 16 residues. Trimming removed 0 bases from V and 4 bases from J, with 15 bases in between. In nucleotides, the CDR3 is TGTGCCAGCAGTTACTCTCCACATCCACCCCCAGAGACCCAGTACTTC. It codes for CASSYSPHPPPETQYF.

J is TRBJ2-5 and V is TRBV7-2, with D perhaps TRBD2 (5 bases). The V gene's germline CDR1 is SGHTA and CDR2 FQGNSA. The CDR3 spans 13 residues. V lost 3 bases and J 5 bases, leaving 10 bases between the germline ends. The CDR3 DNA is TGTGCCAGCAGCTTGGCTAGCTGGGAGACCCAGTACTTC. Encoded protein: CASSLASWETQYF.

The V call is TRBV28, the J call TRBJ2-7; no definite D call. CDR3 size: 14 residues. Germline lookup yields CDR1 MDHEN and CDR2 SYDVKM. V was cut by 2 bases and J by 3 bases, with 11 bases left in between. CDR3 sequence reads: CASSLPNFYYEQYF. For the CDR3, the DNA is TGTGCCAGCAGTTTACCCAATTTCTACTACGAGCAGTACTTC. Full variable domain (rest looked up from reference TRBV28 and TRBJ2-7): DVKVTQSSRYLVKRTGEKVFLECVQDMDHENMFWYRQDPGLGLRLIYFSYDVKMKEKGDIPEGYSVSREKKERFSLILESASTNQTSMYLCASSLPNFYYEQYFGPGTRLTVT.

This clone occurred once. The gene calls are TRBV7-2 and TRBJ1-5; 8 nucleotides agree with TRBD1. The trim removed 1 base at V and 2 bases at J, leaving 4 bases unmatched. Germline V CDR1 and CDR2: SGHTA, FQGNSA. The CDR3 is 16 amino acids. The DNA for the CDR3 is TGTGCCAGCAGCTTAGGCATGGGACAGGGCAATCAGCCCCAGCATTTT. It encodes CASSLGMGQGNQPQHF.

The rearrangement links TRBV18 to TRBJ2-2; 10 bases match TRBD1. The ends lost 3 bases at V and 6 bases at J; junction bases unmatched: 4. Germline loops: CDR1 KGHSH, CDR2 LQKENI. The CDR3 has 15 residues. In nucleotides, the CDR3 is TGTGCCAGCTCACCCCCGGGACAGGGGTCCGGGGAGCTGTTTTTT. Its protein is CASSPPGQGSGELFF.

V and J are TRBV10-3 and TRBJ2-1; TRBD1 might be the D (5 bases). Trimming shortened V by 2 bases and J by 0 bases, and 8 bases separated the two germline ends. In germline, CDR1 is ENHRY, CDR2 SYGVKD. The CDR3 has 15 amino acids. CDR3 loop: CAISEQGSSYNEQFF. CDR3 sequence (DNA): TGTGCCATCAGTGAGCAGGGAAGCTCCTACAATGAGCAGTTCTTC.

The chain is built from TRBV2 and TRBJ1-5; D unresolved. V was clipped by 7 bases and J by 5 bases, with 12 bases between them. Per the germline V gene, CDR1 is SNHLY and CDR2 is FYNNEI. The CDR3 runs to 13 residues. The CDR3 sequence: CASNRQVDQPQHF. For the CDR3, the DNA is TGTGCCAGCAATCGACAAGTGGATCAGCCCCAGCATTTT.

The chain combines TRBV4-1 with TRBJ1-3, with D possibly matching TRBD1 (6 bases). The CDR3 has 16 residues. V shed 4 bases and J shed 3 bases, with 16 bases lying between them. From germline, CDR1 is MGHRA and CDR2 YSYEKL. CDR3 residues: CASSPYRASFGNTIYF. CDR3 bases: TGCGCCAGCAGCCCTTACAGGGCGAGCTTTGGAAACACCATATATTTT.